Below, 21 T cell receptor beta chains from the same sample are listed, as sequenced in a study of regulatory T cells in long-lasting Graves disease. Time point noted: persistent/refractory GD, antithyroid drugs over 5 years with positive TRAb. From RNA extracted from PBMCs, the TCR library was made. Sequencing libraries for TCR beta were prepared with iRepertoire HTBI primers and Arm-PCR of CDR3 regions. TCRdb used MiXCR to reprocess the multiplex PCR reads, holding one entry per CDR3 protein. The sample records roughly 470,000 distinct CDR3 sequences, about a fifth being singletons. This material consisted of peripheral blood mononuclear cells (PBMCs), taken when the disease was refractory, from a patient treated with antithyroid drugs. These receptors came from a female donor with Graves disease.

The table lists this clonotype with a few counts. This chain connects TRBV11-1 to TRBJ2-7; 9 positions match TRBD1. Germline CDR1 is SGHAT and CDR2 is FQDESV (reference sequence). Trimming took 6 bases from V and 5 from J; bases not matched to a gene: 8. This CDR3 is 14 amino acids long. The CDR3, as DNA: TGTGCCAGCAGTTTGGACAGGGGTGGAAACGAGCAGTACTTC. Translation gives CASSLDRGGNEQYF.

This clonotype came up many times. This chain joins TRBV11-2 and TRBJ2-7, with 9 bases matching TRBD1. Germline V gives CDR1 SGHAT, CDR2 FQNNGV. The CDR3 consists of 16 residues. J gave up 1 base and V 5 bases, and 9 bases lay outside the gene matches. CDR3 sequence (DNA): TGTGCCAGCAGCCAACAGGGGGCGCAGGGTTCCTACGAGCAGTACTTC. Amino acid sequence: CASSQQGAQGSYEQYF.

V is TRBV28 and J is TRBJ2-1, with 12 bases aligning to TRBD2. This CDR3 is built from 14 residues. CDR1 MDHEN and CDR2 SYDVKM come from the germline V gene. The J segment lost 8 bases and the V segment lost 5 bases, leaving 4 bases of the junction unmatched. The CDR3 bases are TGTGCCAGCAGTGGACTAGCGGGAACATATGAGCAGTTCTTC. Its translation: CASSGLAGTYEQFF.

The chain has TRBV29-1 and TRBJ2-7; no definite D call. CDR3 length: 13 residues. V lost 1 base and J 3 bases, leaving 10 bases between the germline ends. The germline gives CDR1 SQVTM, CDR2 ANQGSEA. CDR3 DNA sequence: TGCAGCGTTGAAGTTGGCCATAACTACGAGCAGTACTTC. This codes for CSVEVGHNYEQYF.

The genes are TRBV6-5 and TRBJ2-7, with D unclear. Between the trimmed V and J ends, which lost 2 bases and 7 bases, there was a span of 12 bases. The germline V gene encodes CDR1 MNHEY and CDR2 SVGAGI. The CDR3 has 13 amino acids. The CDR3 protein is CASSYVGPEEQYF. DNA of the CDR3: TGTGCCAGCAGTTACGTCGGCCCCGAGGAGCAGTACTTC.

This clonotype was detected ten times or more. CDR3 in amino acids: CASSFGAYEQYF. Here the CDR3 DNA reads TGTGCCAGCAGCTTCGGAGCCTACGAGCAGTACTTC. This chain uses TRBV7-9 with TRBJ2-7; no definite D call. This CDR3 region has 12 residues. CDR1 SEHNR and CDR2 FQNEAQ come from the germline V gene (reference sequence). The V and J ends lost 3 bases and 2 bases respectively, with 5 bases between them.

This chain links TRBV5-1 with TRBJ2-7, with 13 bases lining up with TRBD2. CDR3 size: 18 residues. The J segment lost 2 bases and the V segment lost 1 base, leaving 9 bases of the junction unmatched. From germline, CDR1 is SGHRS and CDR2 YFSETQ. The CDR3 DNA follows: TGCGCCAGCAGCTTGAATACCGGGACTAGCGGGATCCCCTACGAGCAGTACTTC. Protein: CASSLNTGTSGIPYEQYF. Looking up the rest from reference TRBV5-1 and TRBJ2-7 gives the full variable domain: KAGVTQTPRYLIKTRGQQVTLSCSPISGHRSVSWYQQTPGQGLQFLFEYFSETQRNKGNFPGRFSGRQFSNSRSEMNVSTLELGDSALYLCASSLNTGTSGIPYEQYFGPGTRLTVT.

This clonotype was detected only a few times. The V call is TRBV5-8, the J call TRBJ1-3; D unclear. The V end was cut by 2 bases, the J end by 0 bases, with 6 bases between. Germline values: CDR1 SGHTS, CDR2 YDEGEE. The CDR3 is 14 amino acids. Written as DNA, the CDR3 is TGTGCCAGCAGCTTTTCAGGCTCTGGAAACACCATATATTTT. This sequence encodes CASSFSGSGNTIYF. Filled out from reference TRBV5-8 and TRBJ1-3, the complete variable domain reads EAGVTQSPTHLIKTRGQQATLRCSPISGHTSVYWYQQALGLGLQFLLWYDEGEERNRGNFPPRFSGRQFPNYSSELNVNALELEDSALYLCASSFSGSGNTIYFGEGSWLTVV.

The chain carries TRBV2 and TRBJ1-1, with 8 bases identical to TRBD1. V lost 7 bases, J lost 3 bases, and 7 bases stayed unmatched. Germline CDR1 reads SNHLY; CDR2 reads FYNNEI. The CDR3 is made up of 14 amino acids. CDR3 amino acids: CASTGGQGYTEAFF. The DNA for the CDR3 is TGTGCCAGCACCGGCGGACAGGGTTACACTGAAGCTTTCTTT.

The gene calls are TRBV20-1 and TRBJ1-3; no firm D call. The CDR3 consists of 13 residues. The germline V gene has CDR1 DFQATT and CDR2 SNEGSKA (reference sequence). Trimming left V 5 bases short and J 8 bases short, with 16 bases between. The CDR3 reads CSAARLEWDTIYF. The CDR3 region has the DNA TGCAGTGCTGCGCGATTAGAATGGGACACCATATATTTT.

This chain connects TRBV20-1 to TRBJ2-1; TRBD2 agrees at 9 bases. Trimming at V came to 1 base and at J to 2 bases, leaving 9 bases not matched to a gene. The CDR3 is made up of 17 amino acids. The germline CDR1 and CDR2 sequences are DFQATT and SNEGSKA (reference sequence). The CDR3 loop reads CSARGGSRLAAYNEQFF. The CDR3 DNA is TGCAGTGCTAGAGGGGGATCTCGACTAGCGGCCTACAATGAGCAGTTCTTC.

The table lists this clonotype with many counts. V is TRBV11-2 and J is TRBJ1-1; D is possibly TRBD1 (5 bases). V lost 5 bases and J 1 base, leaving 11 bases between the germline ends. CDR3 length: 14 amino acids. Germline assignment: CDR1 SGHAT and CDR2 FQNNGV. CDR3 protein: CASSARQKNTEAFF. The CDR3 nucleotides are TGTGCCAGCAGCGCCAGACAGAAGAACACTGAAGCTTTCTTT.

The chain carries TRBV28 and TRBJ2-3; 10 bases agree with TRBD2. This CDR3 comprises 16 residues. Per the germline V gene, CDR1 is MDHEN and CDR2 is SYDVKM. V was pared by 5 bases and J by 2 bases, with 7 bases of the junction left unmatched. DNA for the CDR3: TGTGCCAGCAGTCTTGGACTAGCGGAGATCACAGATACGCAGTATTTT. Residues: CASSLGLAEITDTQYF.

In its sample, this clonotype was seen many times. The chain couples TRBV7-3 to TRBJ2-5; possibly TRBD2 for D (5 bases). CDR1 and CDR2 (germline): SGHTA, FQGTGA. The CDR3 runs 13 residues. Trimming cost V 5 bases and J 4 bases, with 11 bases left between them. The CDR3 nucleotides read TGTGCCAGCAGCGGAGGTTGGGGAGAGACCCAGTACTTC. This encodes CASSGGWGETQYF.

This clonotype occurred many times. This chain connects TRBV7-2 to TRBJ2-2; 9 positions agree with TRBD2. This CDR3 comprises 18 residues. Trimming cost V 3 bases and J 2 bases; bases outside gene matches: 10. Germline CDR1 is SGHTA and CDR2 is FQGNSA. This chain's CDR3 is CASSFPRLAVQNTGELFF. CDR3 bases: TGTGCCAGCAGCTTTCCTAGACTAGCGGTACAAAACACCGGGGAGCTGTTTTTT.

The rearrangement joins TRBV27 to TRBJ2-7; D unclear. The CDR3 loop spans 14 amino acids. V dropped 7 bases and J dropped 2 bases, with 15 bases sitting between them. Per the germline V gene, CDR1 is MNHEY and CDR2 is SMNVEV (reference sequence). CDR3 bases: TGTGCCAGCAAACCGGGTCCTCAAGCCTACGAGCAGTACTTC. Its protein product is CASKPGPQAYEQYF.

This clonotype was seen at least ten times. This chain links TRBV20-1 with TRBJ2-5; tentatively, D is TRBD1 (6 bases). Per germline, CDR1 DFQATT and CDR2 SNEGSKA (reference sequence). The CDR3 loop spans 12 amino acids. Trimming pared 8 bases from V and 4 bases from J, leaving 14 bases between. The CDR3 DNA is TGCAGTCCCCGAATAGGGGGAGAGACCCAGTACTTC. Translating it yields CSPRIGGETQYF.

This clonotype was seen repeatedly, ten times or more. The V call is TRBV3-1, the J call TRBJ1-2; D unclear. This CDR3 comprises 13 residues. The V gene's germline CDR1 is LGHDT and CDR2 YNNKEL (reference sequence). Trimming took off 3 bases at V and 1 base at J, with 6 bases between the two ends. Here the CDR3 reads CASSQTVNYGYTF. The CDR3 DNA is TGTGCCAGCAGCCAGACGGTTAACTATGGCTACACCTTC.

This clonotype showed up many times. This chain connects TRBV19 to TRBJ1-1; D possibly corresponds to TRBD1 (5 bases). Germline V CDR1 and CDR2: LNHDA, SQIVND (reference sequence). V was trimmed by 8 bases and J by 4 bases, leaving 17 bases between them. The CDR3 consists of 14 residues. The CDR3 protein is CASSLFGGSTEAFF. CDR3 coding DNA: TGTGCCAGTTCGTTGTTTGGGGGATCCACTGAAGCTTTCTTT.

At least ten counts were recorded for this clonotype. The chain couples TRBV28 to TRBJ2-7; tentatively, D is TRBD2 (6 bases). V was pared by 4 bases and J by 3 bases, with 19 bases between. The CDR3 spans 16 residues. CDR1 is MDHEN and CDR2 is SYDVKM in the germline V gene. The CDR3 is CASSSQDYPGGYEQYF. CDR3 coding DNA: TGTGCCAGCAGTTCCCAGGACTACCCGGGCGGCTACGAGCAGTACTTC.

The chain employs TRBV3-1 and TRBJ1-3, with D hard to call. In germline, CDR1 is LGHDT, CDR2 YNNKEL (reference sequence). Deletions cut 0 bases from V and 3 bases from J, with 9 bases between. This CDR3 spans 15 amino acids. CDR3 in DNA: TGTGCCAGCAGCCAAGAGGCGGGAAGTGGAAACACCATATATTTT. This gives the protein CASSQEAGSGNTIYF.